The 17 T cell receptor beta chains below all came from one sample that was sequenced in a study of CD8 T cells in Susac syndrome. Random hexamers were used to reverse transcribe the RNA input (about 0.5 to 1 ug). Each CDR3 protein gets one entry after TCRdb re-called the immunoSEQ multiplex PCR reads with MiXCR. The table shows roughly 200,000 distinct CDR3 sequences, with 90% to 95% occurring only once. Sequenced input: CD8+ T cells from PBMCs. The receptor source for this set is a human donor with multiple sclerosis.

The rearrangement uses TRBV19 and TRBJ2-7; 9 bases match TRBD2. The CDR3 totals 15 residues. Trimming removed 5 bases from V and 2 bases from J; junction bases left unmatched: 7. Germline CDR1 is LNHDA and CDR2 is SQIVND (reference sequence). The CDR3 spells CASSFYIAGAYEQYF. CDR3 sequence (DNA): TGTGCCAGTAGTTTTTACATAGCGGGGGCCTACGAGCAGTACTTC.

The rearrangement uses TRBV29-1 and TRBJ2-1; D could derive from TRBD1 or TRBD2 (5 bases each). The V gene lost 3 bases and the J gene lost 9 bases, with 9 bases spanning the gap. The CDR3 length is 11 residues. Germline CDR1 and CDR2: SQVTM and ANQGSEA. The CDR3 DNA reads as TGCAGCGTTGACCGGGGACCTGAGCAGTTCTTC. This translates into CSVDRGPEQFF.

V gene TRBV5-4 combines with J gene TRBJ1-1; D gene unclear. The CDR3 contains 13 residues. Trimming took 5 bases from V and 3 from J, leaving 11 bases between them. CDR1 SGHNT and CDR2 YYREEE come from the germline V gene (reference sequence). Written as DNA, the CDR3 is TGTGCCAGCAGACCAGGACCACACACTGAAGCTTTCTTT. Residues: CASRPGPHTEAFF.

The gene calls are TRBV29-1 and TRBJ2-7; 9 bases map to TRBD1. Germline lookup yields CDR1 SQVTM and CDR2 ANQGSEA. V was clipped by 4 bases and J by 1 base; unmatched bases: 11. CDR3 length: 16 amino acids. CDR3 DNA: TGCAGCGTTGGAGGTCGCGGGGGACAGGGATCCTACGAGCAGTACTTC. Translated, it gives CSVGGRGGQGSYEQYF.

This sequence joins TRBV20-1 and TRBJ1-5, with D tentatively TRBD1 (6 bases). Germline-derived CDR1 and CDR2 are DFQATT and SNEGSKA (reference sequence). V lost 4 bases to trimming and J lost 7 bases, with 14 bases between them. The CDR3 has 13 residues. The CDR3 loop is CSATDSSGQPQHF. CDR3 nucleotides: TGCAGTGCTACGGACAGCTCTGGGCAGCCCCAGCATTTT.

The J gene is TRBJ1-5, the V gene TRBV28; no clear D. Germline V gene sequence: CDR1 MDHEN, CDR2 SYDVKM. CDR3 length equals 14 residues. Trimming took 2 bases from V and 3 from J, leaving 8 bases between them. CDR3 nucleotides: TGTGCCAGCAGTTTACCGGGCTACAATCAGCCCCAGCATTTT. Residues: CASSLPGYNQPQHF.

The rearrangement joins TRBV7-9 to TRBJ1-2; D gene uncertain. This CDR3 region has 15 residues. Germline assignment: CDR1 SEHNR and CDR2 FQNEAQ (reference sequence). Trimming cost V 3 bases and J 7 bases, with 18 bases left between them. In nucleotides, the CDR3 is TGTGCCAGCAGCTTGGGGTCTGAGGGTGTGGGTGGCTACACCTTC. Translated: CASSLGSEGVGGYTF.

The chain has TRBV7-9 and TRBJ2-7; possibly TRBD1 for D (5 bases). Germline V gene data show CDR1 as SEHNR and CDR2 as FQNEAQ (reference sequence). This CDR3 contains 15 residues. Trimming shortened V by 3 bases and J by 0 bases, and 12 bases separated the two germline ends. CDR3 loop: CASSLAQGDSYEQYF. DNA of the CDR3: TGTGCCAGCAGCTTGGCCCAGGGTGACTCCTACGAGCAGTACTTC.

This clonotype occurred a few times. The chain uses TRBV11-2 and TRBJ2-7; possibly TRBD2 for D (5 bases). CDR3 length: 13 amino acids. Trimming pared 5 bases from V and 7 bases from J, leaving 15 bases between. Germline loops: CDR1 SGHAT, CDR2 FQNNGV. This chain's CDR3 is CASSRMASGEQYF. CDR3 coding DNA: TGTGCCAGCAGCCGTATGGCGTCGGGGGAGCAGTACTTC.

This clonotype was counted once. The chain links TRBV29-1 to TRBJ1-1; no clear D. The CDR3 totals 12 residues. Trimming removed 4 bases at V and 0 bases at J, with 6 bases between. Germline values: CDR1 SQVTM, CDR2 ANQGSEA. The CDR3 loop reads CSVGRVNTEAFF. The CDR3 DNA sequence: TGCAGCGTTGGGAGGGTGAACACTGAAGCTTTCTTT.

CDR3 nucleotide sequence: TGCGCCAGCAGCTTGGACGGAACCCAAGAGACCCAGTACTTC. The encoded protein is CASSLDGTQETQYF. The chain links TRBV5-1 to TRBJ2-5; D unclear. The ends were cut back, 0 bases at V and 1 base at J, with 7 bases in the middle. The germline CDR1 and CDR2 sequences are SGHRS and YFSETQ. The CDR3 extends over 14 amino acids.

This chain connects TRBV12-3 or TRBV12-4 to TRBJ2-3; TRBD2 matches 7 bases. The V gene end was trimmed by 6 bases and the J gene end by 0 bases; junction bases not matched to a gene: 12. The CDR3 extends over 17 amino acids. The CDR3 sequence is CASSSTGGPVSTDTQYF. The CDR3 region has the DNA TGTGCCAGCAGCTCGACGGGGGGACCTGTTAGCACAGATACGCAGTATTTT.

V gene TRBV25-1 combines with J gene TRBJ2-1, with D possibly matching TRBD2 (6 bases). V lost 8 bases and J 4 bases, leaving 21 bases between the germline ends. The CDR3 consists of 16 residues. Germline V gene data show CDR1 as MGHDK and CDR2 as SYGVNS. The CDR3, as DNA: TGTGCCAGCTCGTGGGAGGCCTTCAACAGTTACAATGAGCAGTTCTTC. Translated: CASSWEAFNSYNEQFF.

This clonotype was seen just once. This chain links TRBV5-6 with TRBJ2-7, with 7 bases aligning to TRBD1. Trimming removed 6 bases from V and 5 bases from J; junction bases left unmatched: 11. Germline values: CDR1 SGHDT, CDR2 YYEEEE. The CDR3 sequence is 14 residues long. The CDR3 region is CASNLQGTLNEQYF. CDR3 DNA sequence: TGTGCCAGCAACCTACAGGGGACGTTGAACGAGCAGTACTTC.

The chain joins TRBV9 to TRBJ2-3; D ambiguous. Trimming pared 0 bases from V and 1 base from J, leaving 12 bases between. The CDR3 has 16 amino acids. Germline V gene lookup returns CDR1 SGDLS and CDR2 YYNGEE. CDR3 bases: TGTGCCAGCAGCGTAGAAGGGTCTATACGCACAGATACGCAGTATTTT. It specifies CASSVEGSIRTDTQYF.

The rearrangement uses TRBV6-1 and TRBJ2-1, with D unclear. Germline CDR1 and CDR2: MNHNS and SASEGT. This CDR3 contains 13 residues. Trimming took off 1 base at V and 6 bases at J, with 7 bases between the two ends. As DNA, the CDR3 is TGTGCCAGCAGTGAAGTTGTCTTCAATGAGCAGTTCTTC. Encoded protein: CASSEVVFNEQFF.

In nucleotides, the CDR3 is TGTGCCAGTCCTACAAGGGACACCAACACCGGGGAGCTGTTTTTT. Translated, it gives CASPTRDTNTGELFF. The V call is TRBV7-9, the J call TRBJ2-2, with a tentative D call TRBD1 (6 bases). Germline-derived CDR1 and CDR2 are SEHNR and FQNEAQ (reference sequence). The CDR3 consists of 15 residues. The V end was cut by 9 bases, the J end by 2 bases, with 16 bases between.